This passage covers 26 T cell receptor beta chains from one sample sequenced in a study of T cell responses to AZD1222 COVID-19 vaccine. The table came from immunoSEQ multiplex PCR; TCRdb's copy has only in-frame clones and leaves some out. The table has 95,000 to 150,000 clones, roughly 90% seen once; the top ten hold approximately 7.9%. The specimen comprised peripheral blood, sampled 28 days after the second AZD1222 dose. The receptors derive from an adult who received the AZD1222 COVID-19 vaccine.

The CDR3 here is CASRPTGVGSEAFF. The CDR3 coding sequence is TGTGCCAGCAGACCGACAGGGGTAGGGAGTGAAGCTTTCTTT. The chain joins TRBV6-5 to TRBJ1-1; 8 nucleotides align to TRBD1. This CDR3 comprises 14 residues. The trim removed 6 bases at V and 7 bases at J, leaving 10 bases unmatched. CDR1 is MNHEY and CDR2 is SVGAGI in the germline V gene.

In this sample, this clone turned up once. The chain recombines TRBV28 with TRBJ2-5; 10 nucleotides line up with TRBD1. This CDR3 comprises 18 residues. Germline CDR1 is MDHEN and CDR2 is SYDVKM. J lost 5 bases, V lost 2 bases, and 14 bases had no gene match. The CDR3 protein is CASSLPGGQGYYRETQYF. The CDR3 DNA reads as TGTGCCAGCAGTTTACCTGGGGGACAGGGGTATTATCGGGAGACCCAGTACTTC.

The genes are TRBV7-2 and TRBJ2-2, with D possibly matching TRBD2 (6 bases). The CDR3 contains 15 residues. CDR1 SGHTA and CDR2 FQGNSA come from the germline V gene. V dropped 5 bases and J dropped 6 bases, with 16 bases sitting between them. In DNA form, the CDR3 reads TGTGCCAGCAGCCCTAGTAGCGGCTTGTCCGGGGAGCTGTTTTTT. It is translated as CASSPSSGLSGELFF.

The CDR3 loop is CASSRSYNSPLHF. As DNA, the CDR3 is TGTGCCAGCAGTCGCTCCTATAATTCACCCCTCCACTTT. V and J are TRBV6-4 and TRBJ1-6; no definite D call. Trimming removed 5 bases from V and 0 bases from J, with 2 bases in between. Germline lookup yields CDR1 MRHNA and CDR2 SNTAGT. The CDR3 extends over 13 amino acids.

In this sample, this clone turned up a few times. This chain joins TRBV2 and TRBJ1-6, with a weak D call TRBD1 (6 bases). The germline V and J ends were trimmed by 8 bases and 3 bases, with 11 bases remaining between them. The CDR3 consists of 14 residues. Germline assignment: CDR1 SNHLY and CDR2 FYNNEI. Here the CDR3 reads CASLRTDYNSPLHF. In nucleotides, the CDR3 is TGTGCCAGCCTACGGACAGACTATAATTCACCCCTCCACTTT.

This clone was recorded only once. The chain is built from TRBV11-3 and TRBJ2-1; D remains unclear. The V gene's germline CDR1 is SGHNT and CDR2 YENEEA. This CDR3 region has 13 residues. V was cut by 4 bases and J by 4 bases, with 8 bases left in between. CDR3 bases: TGTGCCAGCAGCTCAAAGGGTTACAATGAGCAGTTCTTC. The encoded protein is CASSSKGYNEQFF. The complete variable domain, with remaining parts taken from reference TRBV11-3 and TRBJ2-1, reads EAGVVQSPRYKIIEKKQPVAFWCNPISGHNTLYWYLQNLGQGPELLIRYENEEAVDDSQLPKDRFSAERLKGVDSTLKIQPAELGDSAVYLCASSSKGYNEQFFGPGTRLTVL.

The V and J genes are TRBV5-4 and TRBJ2-2; a possible D gene is TRBD2 (6 bases). Deletions cut 5 bases from V and 2 bases from J, with 13 bases between. This CDR3 is 15 amino acids long. Germline V gene data show CDR1 as SGHNT and CDR2 as YYREEE (reference sequence). CDR3 residues: CASRGGTDNTGELFF. DNA of the CDR3: TGTGCCAGCAGGGGCGGGACGGATAACACCGGGGAGCTGTTTTTT.

DNA of the CDR3: TGTGCCAGTAGTATGGCCGGGGGAACCTACGAGCAGTACTTC. Protein product: CASSMAGGTYEQYF. This chain joins TRBV19 and TRBJ2-7, with D maybe TRBD2 (6 bases). CDR1 and CDR2 from the germline V gene are LNHDA and SQIVND (reference sequence). V dropped 3 bases and J dropped 2 bases, with 11 bases sitting between them. CDR3 size: 14 residues.

The V call is TRBV5-1, the J call TRBJ2-6; D not resolved. Per the germline V gene, CDR1 is SGHRS and CDR2 is YFSETQ. The CDR3 loop spans 16 amino acids. V shed 0 bases and J shed 0 bases, with 7 bases lying between them. CDR3 nucleotide sequence: TGCGCCAGCAGCTTGGCCCCGACCTCTGGGGCCAACGTCCTGACTTTC. Protein: CASSLAPTSGANVLTF.

As concerns this clone: Other DNA sequences in this sample translate to the same CDR3. The CDR3: CASSLVGSNTEAFF. The CDR3, as DNA: TGCGCCAGCAGCTTGGTCGGCAGCAACACTGAAGCTTTCTTT. V gene TRBV5-1 combines with J gene TRBJ1-1; unclear D gene. Deletions cut 0 bases from V and 2 bases from J, with 8 bases between. Germline V gene sequence: CDR1 SGHRS, CDR2 YFSETQ. This CDR3 is built from 14 residues.

This chain's CDR3 is CATSDFETGSPGELFF. CDR3 sequence (DNA): TGTGCCACCAGTGATTTTGAGACAGGGTCTCCCGGGGAGCTGTTTTTT. The chain recombines TRBV24-1 with TRBJ2-2, with 7 nucleotides matching TRBD1. With 1 base clipped from V and 6 bases from J, the junction kept 7 bases outside the gene matches. This CDR3 has 16 amino acids. The germline V gene has CDR1 KGHDR and CDR2 SFDVKD.

This CDR3 reads CASSPGQGPANYGYTF. The CDR3 DNA reads as TGTGCCAGCTCACCGGGACAGGGCCCAGCTAACTATGGCTACACCTTC. This chain joins TRBV18 and TRBJ1-2; 9 positions match TRBD1. The trim removed 3 bases at V and 0 bases at J, leaving 5 bases unmatched. Germline loops: CDR1 KGHSH, CDR2 LQKENI. The CDR3 loop spans 16 amino acids.

The V call is TRBV2, the J call TRBJ1-5; possible D gene TRBD1, 5 bases. V lost 1 base, J lost 8 bases, and 15 bases lay in between. From germline, CDR1 is SNHLY and CDR2 FYNNEI. The CDR3 extends over 15 amino acids. The CDR3 DNA follows: TGTGCCAGCAGTGAAGAGTTTTCAGGGAGGGAGCCCCAGCATTTT. It yields the protein CASSEEFSGREPQHF.

The chain couples TRBV7-9 to TRBJ2-1, with 8 bases fitting TRBD2. CDR3 length: 16 residues. V was clipped by 0 bases and J by 5 bases; unmatched bases: 6. Germline values: CDR1 SEHNR, CDR2 FQNEAQ (reference sequence). CDR3 sequence reads: CASSLAEREGDNEQFF. CDR3 in DNA: TGTGCCAGCAGCTTAGCGGAACGGGAGGGCGACAATGAGCAGTTCTTC.

The chain combines TRBV29-1 with TRBJ2-3; 11 nucleotides match TRBD1. Germline values: CDR1 SQVTM, CDR2 ANQGSEA. The ends lost 1 base at V and 4 bases at J; junction bases unmatched: 1. This CDR3 region has 14 residues. CDR3 in amino acids: CSVEGGQGADTQYF. CDR3 in DNA: TGCAGCGTTGAAGGGGGACAGGGGGCAGATACGCAGTATTTT.

The chain combines TRBV6-5 with TRBJ1-5; D possibly corresponds to TRBD1 (6 bases). The CDR3 spans 13 residues. Trimming pared 5 bases from V and 6 bases from J, leaving 11 bases between. CDR1 is MNHEY, CDR2 SVGAGI, per germline. The CDR3 is CASSTGLGQPQHF. The DNA for the CDR3 is TGTGCCAGCAGTACAGGGCTCGGTCAGCCCCAGCATTTT.

V usage is TRBV28 and J usage is TRBJ1-4; D is possibly TRBD1 (5 bases). The CDR3 extends over 15 amino acids. Trimming stripped 3 bases from V and 1 base from J, with 9 bases between. The V gene's germline CDR1 is MDHEN and CDR2 SYDVKM. This chain's CDR3 is CASSFPTETNEKLFF. CDR3 DNA sequence: TGTGCCAGCAGTTTCCCGACAGAAACTAATGAAAAACTGTTTTTT.

The gene calls are TRBV2 and TRBJ1-1; possibly TRBD1 for D (5 bases). The CDR3 consists of 14 residues. The germline V gene has CDR1 SNHLY and CDR2 FYNNEI. Trimming cost V 8 bases and J 1 base, with 14 bases left between them. Here the CDR3 reads CASSAGLGNTEAFF. CDR3 in DNA: TGTGCCAGCTCGGCAGGGTTGGGGAACACTGAAGCTTTCTTT.

The J gene is TRBJ2-7, the V gene TRBV4-1; no clear D. The CDR3 extends over 13 amino acids. Trimming took 1 base from V and 2 from J, leaving 6 bases between them. Per the germline V gene, CDR1 is MGHRA and CDR2 is YSYEKL. CDR3 residues: CASSQGAPYEQYF. The CDR3 region has the DNA TGCGCCAGCAGCCAAGGGGCCCCCTACGAGCAGTACTTC.

V and J are TRBV23-1 and TRBJ1-6, with 7 bases matching TRBD1. TRBV23-1 is recorded as an ORF, its role being uncertain. After removal of 8 bases from V and 7 bases from J, the junction contained 23 bases not matched to a gene. This CDR3 has 19 amino acids. The CDR3 spells CASGGQLWVRIQPNSPLHF. CDR3 DNA: TGCGCCAGCGGGGGACAGTTGTGGGTACGGATCCAACCGAATTCACCCCTCCACTTT.

The chain couples TRBV9 to TRBJ1-1, with TRBD1 as a possible D gene (5 bases). This CDR3 region has 12 residues. V was shortened by 0 bases and J by 10 bases, with 10 bases between the two germline ends. From germline, CDR1 is SGDLS and CDR2 YYNGEE. The CDR3 here is CASSVGGGAAFF. CDR3 DNA: TGTGCCAGCAGCGTAGGAGGAGGGGCAGCTTTCTTT.

The rearrangement links TRBV10-1 to TRBJ1-1; tentatively, D is TRBD1 (5 bases). The CDR3 runs to 14 residues. V shed 8 bases and J shed 3 bases, with 16 bases lying between them. CDR1 WNHNN and CDR2 SYGVQD come from the germline V gene (reference sequence). The CDR3 nucleotides are TGCGCCAGCCAAATTGGGGGATCGGACACTGAAGCTTTCTTT. Translation gives CASQIGGSDTEAFF.

J is TRBJ1-1 and V is TRBV7-2, with no clear D. The V end lost 4 bases, the J end lost 8 bases, and 11 bases lay between the germline ends. The CDR3 consists of 12 residues. The germline V gene has CDR1 SGHTA and CDR2 FQGNSA. The CDR3 region has the DNA TGTGCCAGCAGCTCTTATATCAGGGAAGCTTTCTTT. This sequence encodes CASSSYIREAFF.

The CDR3 loop reads CASSIEPLAGQYF. CDR3 coding DNA: TGTGCCAGTAGTATAGAACCGCTAGCGGGGCAGTATTTT. V is TRBV19 and J is TRBJ2-3; 8 bases map to TRBD2. This CDR3 is built from 13 residues. CDR1 LNHDA and CDR2 SQIVND come from the germline V gene (reference sequence). V gave up 0 bases and J gave up 11 bases; unmatched junction bases: 4.

This chain connects TRBV19 to TRBJ1-3; weak D call: TRBD1 (5 bases). V lost 6 bases, J lost 2 bases, and 8 bases lay in between. The CDR3 covers 13 residues. Germline CDR1 is LNHDA and CDR2 is SQIVND (reference sequence). As DNA, the CDR3 is TGTGCCAGTAGAGTGGGGGCTGGAAACACCATATATTTT. Translation: CASRVGAGNTIYF.

The chain recombines TRBV5-6 with TRBJ1-5, with a weak D call TRBD1 (6 bases). CDR1 and CDR2 from the germline V gene are SGHDT and YYEEEE. With 0 bases removed from V and 3 bases from J, the gap between germline ends came to 10 bases. The CDR3 loop spans 15 amino acids. The CDR3 protein is CASSLGGGDNQPQHF. DNA of the CDR3: TGTGCCAGCAGCTTGGGAGGGGGGGACAATCAGCCCCAGCATTTT.